This entry lists 15 T cell receptor beta chains sequenced from one sample in a study of blood T cell repertoires in COVID-19. Using immunoSEQ multiplex PCR, the repertoire was profiled, and TCRdb retains in-frame clones only, with some absent. This table holds 250,000 to 350,000 clones, 89% found once. The sequenced sample was peripheral blood. The receptors were sampled from a woman aged 55-75 years with acute or convalescent COVID-19.

This clone was found once. The genes are TRBV7-2 and TRBJ1-2; 7 positions agree with TRBD1. The trim removed 2 bases at V and 4 bases at J, leaving 4 bases unmatched. The length of the CDR3 is 14 residues. Germline V CDR1 and CDR2: SGHTA, FQGNSA. CDR3 in amino acids: CASSLQGGGYGYTF. DNA of the CDR3: TGTGCCAGCAGCTTACAGGGGGGAGGCTATGGCTACACCTTC.

The chain has TRBV7-9 and TRBJ2-3; possibly TRBD1 for D (5 bases). The V end lost 1 base, the J end lost 4 bases, and 9 bases lay between the germline ends. Germline V gives CDR1 SEHNR, CDR2 FQNEAQ (reference sequence). The CDR3 is 14 residues long. CDR3 sequence (DNA): TGTGCCAGCAGCTTAGAAGGGGTGGCAGATACGCAGTATTTT. It yields the protein CASSLEGVADTQYF.

The chain recombines TRBV9 with TRBJ1-1, with D tentatively TRBD1 (5 bases). V was cut by 4 bases and J by 3 bases, with 10 bases left in between. Germline values: CDR1 SGDLS, CDR2 YYNGEE. This CDR3 is 13 amino acids long. In nucleotides, the CDR3 is TGTGCCAGCAGCCCCCCGGGGGACACTGAAGCTTTCTTT. Translated: CASSPPGDTEAFF. The full variable domain, rest sourced from reference TRBV9 and TRBJ1-1, is DSGVTQTPKHLITATGQRVTLRCSPRSGDLSVYWYQQSLDQGLQFLIQYYNGEERAKGNILERFSAQQFPDLHSELNLSSLELGDSALYFCASSPPGDTEAFFGQGTRLTVV.

The chain is built from TRBV7-9 and TRBJ1-2; D is ambiguous. Germline assignment: CDR1 SEHNR and CDR2 FQNEAQ (reference sequence). Trimming pared 4 bases from V and 5 bases from J, leaving 8 bases between. The CDR3 totals 12 residues. The CDR3 reads CASSSLFYGYTF. CDR3 nucleotides: TGTGCCAGCAGCTCTTTGTTTTATGGCTACACCTTC.

The V gene is TRBV4-2, the J gene TRBJ2-1; perhaps TRBD2 as D (7 bases). This CDR3 has 18 amino acids. CDR1 is LGHNA and CDR2 is YNFKEQ in the germline V gene. The V and J ends lost 2 bases and 0 bases respectively, with 17 bases between them. CDR3 nucleotide sequence: TGTGCCAGCAGCCAATCTCGAGGGGGGGCTGGCTCCTACAATGAGCAGTTCTTC. It specifies CASSQSRGGAGSYNEQFF.

On this clone itself: One junction end disagrees with the germline gene, perhaps due to a read error. The chain has TRBV20-1 and TRBJ1-1; D ambiguous. Germline CDR1 and CDR2: DFQATT and SNEGSKA (reference sequence). This CDR3 region has 8 residues. The CDR3 is CSIRNRSF. The CDR3 coding sequence is TGCAGCATTCGTAATAGATCCTTT.

This rearrangement joins TRBV9 to TRBJ2-1, with 13 positions matching TRBD2. The CDR3 has 21 amino acids. The germline gives CDR1 SGDLS, CDR2 YYNGEE. The V segment lost 0 bases and the J segment 0 bases; nucleotides outside the gene matches: 12. In DNA, the CDR3 is TGTGCCAGCAGCGTAGGGACTAGCGGGAGCTTCAAGAGTTTCTCCTACAATGAGCAGTTCTTC. Translating gives CASSVGTSGSFKSFSYNEQFF.

This chain links TRBV7-8 with TRBJ2-7; TRBD2 matches 11 bases. The CDR3 runs to 16 residues. The junction had 4 bases not matched to a gene; V was cut back by 0 bases and J by 3 bases. The germline V gene encodes CDR1 SGHVS and CDR2 FQNEAQ. CDR3 in amino acids: CASSLASSGRIYEQYF. CDR3 nucleotide sequence: TGTGCCAGCAGCTTAGCGTCTAGCGGGAGGATCTACGAGCAGTACTTC. The full variable domain, with the rest looked up from reference TRBV7-8 and TRBJ2-7, is GAGVSQSPRYKVAKRGQDVALRCDPISGHVSLFWYQQALGQGPEFLTYFQNEAQLDKSGLPSDRFFAERPEGSVSTLKIQRTQQEDSAVYLCASSLASSGRIYEQYFGPGTRLTVT.

The chain employs TRBV5-1 and TRBJ2-3, with D perhaps matching TRBD1 (7 bases). The V end was cut by 1 base, the J end by 0 bases, with 15 bases between. The germline V gene has CDR1 SGHRS and CDR2 YFSETQ. The CDR3 length is 17 residues. CDR3 region: CASSLQAGGPSTDTQYF. The CDR3 nucleotides read TGCGCCAGCAGCTTGCAAGCAGGGGGGCCCAGCACAGATACGCAGTATTTT.

CDR3 region: CASSSRGRAGELFF. The CDR3 bases are TGTGCCAGTAGTTCAAGAGGGAGAGCCGGGGAGCTGTTTTTT. The chain links TRBV19 to TRBJ2-2; D is perhaps TRBD2 (5 bases). CDR1 is LNHDA, CDR2 SQIVND, per germline (reference sequence). The V gene lost 5 bases and the J gene lost 6 bases, with 13 bases spanning the gap. CDR3 length equals 14 residues.

V is TRBV12-5 and J is TRBJ2-1; 12 nucleotides agree with TRBD2. The CDR3 loop spans 16 amino acids. Germline V gives CDR1 LGHNT, CDR2 FRNRAP. V lost 4 bases to trimming and J lost 4 bases; unmatched junction nucleotides: 5. The CDR3 here is CASGSLTSGGYNEQFF. The CDR3 DNA follows: TGTGCTAGTGGTTCCCTGACTAGCGGGGGTTACAATGAGCAGTTCTTC.

This sequence joins TRBV4-1 and TRBJ1-5; 8 bases agree with TRBD1. Per the germline V gene, CDR1 is MGHRA and CDR2 is YSYEKL. CDR3 length: 17 residues. Germline trimming cut 5 bases from V and 2 bases from J; bases unmatched to any gene: 11. The CDR3, as DNA: TGCGCCAGCAGCACTCGACAGGGGTTTTTGGGCAATCAGCCCCAGCATTTT. Translated: CASSTRQGFLGNQPQHF.

This clone was counted a single time. The rearrangement links TRBV9 to TRBJ1-5; 7 bases map to TRBD1. The CDR3 has 15 amino acids. J gave up 1 base and V 0 bases, and 1 base lay outside the gene matches. Per germline, CDR1 SGDLS and CDR2 YYNGEE. CDR3 amino acids: CASSVAGQSNQPQHF. The CDR3 region has the DNA TGTGCCAGCAGCGTAGCGGGACAGAGCAATCAGCCCCAGCATTTT.

This chain joins TRBV7-3 and TRBJ2-3; TRBD2 matches at 15 bases. The germline V gene encodes CDR1 SGHTA and CDR2 FQGTGA. This CDR3 contains 18 residues. Trimming cost V 4 bases and J 6 bases; bases outside gene matches: 11. CDR3 residues: CASSSRGGTSGRRDTQYF. The CDR3 DNA reads TGTGCCAGCAGCTCCCGAGGGGGGACTAGCGGGAGGAGGGATACGCAGTATTTT. Full variable domain (missing parts from reference TRBV7-3 and TRBJ2-3): GAGVSQTPSNKVTEKGKYVELRCDPISGHTALYWYRQSLGQGPEFLIYFQGTGAADDSGLPNDRFFAVRPEGSVSTLKIQRTERGDSAVYLCASSSRGGTSGRRDTQYFGPGTRLTVL.

The chain has TRBV5-6 and TRBJ1-1, with a weak D call TRBD1 (6 bases). V dropped 4 bases and J dropped 2 bases, with 21 bases sitting between them. CDR3 length: 17 residues. The germline V gene has CDR1 SGHDT and CDR2 YYEEEE. CDR3 DNA: TGTGCCAGCAGCGGTCAGGGGATGAGGGTAGATAACACTGAAGCTTTCTTT. Encoded protein: CASSGQGMRVDNTEAFF. Together with reference TRBV5-6 and TRBJ1-1, the CDR3 gives the full variable domain: DAGVTQSPTHLIKTRGQQVTLRCSPKSGHDTVSWYQQALGQGPQFIFQYYEEEERQRGNFPDRFSGHQFPNYSSELNVNALLLGDSALYLCASSGQGMRVDNTEAFFGQGTRLTVV.